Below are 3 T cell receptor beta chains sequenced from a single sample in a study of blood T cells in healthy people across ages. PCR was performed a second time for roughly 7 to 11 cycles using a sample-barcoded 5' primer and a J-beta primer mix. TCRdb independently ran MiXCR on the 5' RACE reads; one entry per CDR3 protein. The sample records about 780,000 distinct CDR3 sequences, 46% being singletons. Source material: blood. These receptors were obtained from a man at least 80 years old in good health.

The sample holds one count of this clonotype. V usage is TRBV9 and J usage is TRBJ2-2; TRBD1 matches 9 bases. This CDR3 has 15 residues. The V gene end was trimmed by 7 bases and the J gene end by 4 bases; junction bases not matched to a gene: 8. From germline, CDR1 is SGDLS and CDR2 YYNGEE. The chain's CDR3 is CASQGQGGSTGELFF. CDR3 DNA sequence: TGTGCCAGCCAGGGACAGGGAGGAAGCACCGGGGAGCTGTTTTTT.

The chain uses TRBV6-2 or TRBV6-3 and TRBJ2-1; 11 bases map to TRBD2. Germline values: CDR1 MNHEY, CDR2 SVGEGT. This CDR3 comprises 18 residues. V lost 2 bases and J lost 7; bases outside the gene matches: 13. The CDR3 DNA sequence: TGTGCCAGCAGTTACAGCTCCCCTCTAGCGGGGGGATCTAATGAGCAGTTCTTC. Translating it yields CASSYSSPLAGGSNEQFF.

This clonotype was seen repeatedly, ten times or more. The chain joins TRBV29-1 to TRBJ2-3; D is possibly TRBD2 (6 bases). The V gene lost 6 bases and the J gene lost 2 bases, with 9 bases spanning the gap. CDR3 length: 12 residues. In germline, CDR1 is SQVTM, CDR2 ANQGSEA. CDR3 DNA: TGCAGCGTCGGGACTGACACAGATACGCAGTATTTT. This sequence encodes CSVGTDTDTQYF.